The clone carrying this T cell receptor (beta chain) has a handful of counts. Its antigen remains unidentified. TCRdb itself ran the RT-PCR reads through MiXCR, one entry per CDR3 protein. This sample has around 600,000 distinct CDR3 sequences, with approximately 10% found just once. These data originate in a study of response to subunit inactivated influenza vaccine. Study-level points and caveats: Authors suggested each seasonal flu vaccination may recruit only limited numbers of new T cells.

The CDR3 is made up of 18 amino acids. Trimming cost V 1 base and J 1 base, with 19 bases left between them. Germline V gives CDR1 MGHRA, CDR2 YSYEKL. The same sample was also used in a study of T cells expressing NK-cell markers. That source reports: 5'RACE template switching with UMIs generated TCR beta cDNA. Sorting was limited to alpha-beta TCR-expressing T cells with an anti-gamma-delta TCR antibody in several experiments. NKG2C+ dominant clonotypes from over five donors made up about 1.0-8% of CD8+ T cells. Expanded NKG2C+ T cell clones were not confirmed as HCMV-specific.

J is TRBJ1-1 and V is TRBV4-1; D remains unclear. The sample consisted of PBMCs from blood, taken on the day of vaccination. The TCR was taken from a man aged 50-59 years who received an inactivated influenza vaccine. The CDR3 DNA reads TGCGCCAGCAGCCAAGGCCGTCTCCGCAAGGGAGGGAACACTGAAGCTTTCTTT. Amino acids: CASSQGRLRKGGNTEAFF.